The clone carrying this T cell receptor beta chain appeared once. This sample was taken from a study of shared T cell receptors in the human thymus. There are 12 residues in the CDR3. V was shortened by 5 bases and J by 2 bases, with 7 bases between the two germline ends. Germline lookup yields CDR1 MDHEN and CDR2 SYDVKM. Method: immunoSEQ multiplex PCR; TCRdb's copy keeps in-frame clones and lacks some. This sample has 600,000 or so clones, with around 87% found just once. This sample also appeared in a second study, on human thymus T cells. From that second work: Samples came from healthy Finnish infants during open corrective cardiac surgery. Resections removed during corrective heart surgery provided the thymus tissue used. It looked as if thymic and blood repertoires used V and J genes in a biased way. Among unrelated individuals, related research reported thymic repertoires that overlapped highly.

The sample consisted of thymocytes. The chain carries TRBV28 and TRBJ2-7; maybe TRBD1 (6 bases). The source is a boy under three years old with a congenital heart defect. CDR3 nucleotides: TGTGCCAGCAGTGGACAGACCTACGAGCAGTACTTC. Translating gives CASSGQTYEQYF.